This T cell receptor (delta chain) was observed in a study of γδ T cells in repeated Plasmodium falciparum infection. The wider study: Malian children with intense seasonal malaria exposure were compared with matched Australian children. Donors had four controlled P. falciparum NF54 infections over roughly 620 days. The study's findings and limits: In Vdelta2-negative, largely Vdelta1+, gammadelta repertoires, repeated controlled infections appeared to drive clonal selection waves.

The CDR3 has 14 amino acids. CDR1 TSWWSYY and CDR2 QGS come from the germline V gene. Note on this clone: As yet, its antigen is unknown. The protein in TCRdb stems from a much larger clone and differs at residue 11 from this DNA's translation, likely a read error; here the protein is translated from the DNA.

TCRdb re-identified clones in the multiplex PCR reads via CATT. The profile shows roughly 90,000 delta-chain clones, 0.75% to 1% of them singletons. Gammadelta T cells were flow-sorted from PBMC into Vgamma9/Vdelta2+ and Vdelta2-negative populations for bulk analysis. The sample was gamma-delta T cells from blood. This clonotype was obtained from a pool of human donors (malaria-infected and uninfected, not separated). There is no J gene call, but TRDV1 is given as the V gene; TRDD3 is taken as the D call from the table, unchecked against the DNA. The CDR3 DNA is TGTGCTCTTGGGGAATACTACTCTGGGGGACCTCTCATCTTT. It is translated as CALGEYYSGGPLIF.